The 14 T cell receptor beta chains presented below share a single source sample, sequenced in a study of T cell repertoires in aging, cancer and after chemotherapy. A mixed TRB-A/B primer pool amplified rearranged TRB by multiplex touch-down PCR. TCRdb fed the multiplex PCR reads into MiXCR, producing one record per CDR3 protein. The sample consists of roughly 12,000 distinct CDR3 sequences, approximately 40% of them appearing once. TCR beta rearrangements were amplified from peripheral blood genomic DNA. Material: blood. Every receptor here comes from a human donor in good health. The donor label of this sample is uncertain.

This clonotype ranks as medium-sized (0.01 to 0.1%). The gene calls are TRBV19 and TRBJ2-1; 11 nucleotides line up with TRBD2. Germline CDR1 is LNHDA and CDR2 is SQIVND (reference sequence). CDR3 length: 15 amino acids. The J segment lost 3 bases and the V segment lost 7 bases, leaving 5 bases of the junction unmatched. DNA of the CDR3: TGTGCCAGTACCCTGACTAGCGGGAACTACAATGAGCAGTTCTTC. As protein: CASTLTSGNYNEQFF.

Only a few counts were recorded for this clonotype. The CDR3 DNA reads TGTGCCAGTGGTTTAGGGGGGGCCGGTGGCTACACCTTC. Translation gives CASGLGGAGGYTF. V is TRBV19 and J is TRBJ1-2, with D perhaps TRBD1 (6 bases). Trimming removed 8 bases at V and 7 bases at J, with 17 bases between. This CDR3 is built from 13 residues. Germline values: CDR1 LNHDA, CDR2 SQIVND (reference sequence).

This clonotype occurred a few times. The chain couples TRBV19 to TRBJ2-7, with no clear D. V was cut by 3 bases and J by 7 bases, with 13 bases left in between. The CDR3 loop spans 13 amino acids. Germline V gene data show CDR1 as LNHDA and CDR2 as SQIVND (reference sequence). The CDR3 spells CASSMARSREQYF. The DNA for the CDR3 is TGTGCCAGTAGTATGGCCAGGTCCAGGGAGCAGTACTTC.

The CDR3: CATDQGALGQPQHF. The CDR3 nucleotides read TGTGCCACCGATCAGGGGGCATTGGGTCAGCCCCAGCATTTT. This sequence joins TRBV6-5 and TRBJ1-5, with TRBD1 identical over 8 bases. This CDR3 comprises 14 residues. Germline V gives CDR1 MNHEY, CDR2 SVGAGI. V gave up 10 bases and J gave up 6 bases; unmatched junction bases: 11.

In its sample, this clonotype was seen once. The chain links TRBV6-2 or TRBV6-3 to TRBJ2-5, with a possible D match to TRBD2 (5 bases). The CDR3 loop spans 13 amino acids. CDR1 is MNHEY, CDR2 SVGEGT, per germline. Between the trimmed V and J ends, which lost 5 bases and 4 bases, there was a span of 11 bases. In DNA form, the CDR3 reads TGTGCCAGCAGTCCTAGCCTTAGAGAGACCCAGTACTTC. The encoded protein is CASSPSLRETQYF.

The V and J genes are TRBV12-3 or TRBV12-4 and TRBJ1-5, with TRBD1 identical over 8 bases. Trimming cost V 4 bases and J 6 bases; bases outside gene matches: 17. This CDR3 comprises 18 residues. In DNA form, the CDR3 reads TGTGCCAGCAGTTGTGGGACAGGTGAATCACAAGGTGGTCAGCCCCAGCATTTT. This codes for CASSCGTGESQGGQPQHF.

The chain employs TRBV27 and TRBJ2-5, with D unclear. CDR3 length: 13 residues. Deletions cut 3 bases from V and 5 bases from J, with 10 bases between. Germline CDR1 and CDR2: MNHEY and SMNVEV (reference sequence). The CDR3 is CASSLLRSETQYF. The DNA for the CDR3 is TGTGCCAGCAGTTTGTTAAGGTCTGAGACCCAGTACTTC.

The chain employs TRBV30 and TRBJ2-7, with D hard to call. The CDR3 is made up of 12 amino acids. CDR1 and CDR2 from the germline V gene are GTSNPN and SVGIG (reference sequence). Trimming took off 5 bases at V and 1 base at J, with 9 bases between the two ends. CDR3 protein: CAWGVSSYEQYF. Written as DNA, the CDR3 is TGTGCCTGGGGCGTCTCGTCCTACGAGCAGTACTTC.

The CDR3 nucleotides read TGTGCCAGCGGAACTAGCGGGGAATACAATGAGCAGTTCTTC. Amino acid sequence: CASGTSGEYNEQFF. The chain is built from TRBV6-6 and TRBJ2-1, with 10 bases that match TRBD2. Per germline, CDR1 MNHNY and CDR2 SVGAGI (reference sequence). This CDR3 region has 14 residues. V was pared by 8 bases and J by 4 bases, with 5 bases of the junction left unmatched.

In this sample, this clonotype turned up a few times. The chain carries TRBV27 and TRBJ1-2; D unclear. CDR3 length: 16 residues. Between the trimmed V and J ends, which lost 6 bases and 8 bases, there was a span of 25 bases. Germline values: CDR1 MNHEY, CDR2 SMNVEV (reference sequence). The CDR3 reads CASRERKNRGLDGYTF. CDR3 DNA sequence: TGTGCCAGCAGAGAGAGGAAAAACAGAGGGTTAGACGGCTACACCTTC.

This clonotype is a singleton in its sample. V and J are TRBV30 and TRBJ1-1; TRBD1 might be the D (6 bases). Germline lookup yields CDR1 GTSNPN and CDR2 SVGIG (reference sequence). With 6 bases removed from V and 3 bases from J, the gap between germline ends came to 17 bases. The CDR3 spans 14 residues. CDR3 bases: TGTGCCTGCGCTTGGGGCAGGGGTGACACTGAAGCTTTCTTT. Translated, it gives CACAWGRGDTEAFF. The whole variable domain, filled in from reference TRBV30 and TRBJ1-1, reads SQTIHQWPATLVQPVGSPLSLECTVEGTSNPNLYWYRQAAGRGLQLLFYSVGIGQISSEVPQNLSASRPQDRQFILSSKKLLLSDSGFYLCACAWGRGDTEAFFGQGTRLTVV.

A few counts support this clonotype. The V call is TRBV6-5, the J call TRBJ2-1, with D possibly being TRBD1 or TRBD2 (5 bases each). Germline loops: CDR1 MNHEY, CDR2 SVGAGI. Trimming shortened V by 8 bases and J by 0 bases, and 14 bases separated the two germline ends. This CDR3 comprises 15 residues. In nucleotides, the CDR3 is TGTGCCAGCGGTCGTGGGACCCTCTCCTACAATGAGCAGTTCTTC. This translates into CASGRGTLSYNEQFF.

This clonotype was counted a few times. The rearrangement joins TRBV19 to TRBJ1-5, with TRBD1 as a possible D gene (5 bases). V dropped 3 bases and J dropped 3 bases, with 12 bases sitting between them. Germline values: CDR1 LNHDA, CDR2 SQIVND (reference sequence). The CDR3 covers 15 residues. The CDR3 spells CASSIAGGYNQPQHF. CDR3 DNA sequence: TGTGCCAGTAGTATCGCTGGGGGTTACAATCAGCCCCAGCATTTT.

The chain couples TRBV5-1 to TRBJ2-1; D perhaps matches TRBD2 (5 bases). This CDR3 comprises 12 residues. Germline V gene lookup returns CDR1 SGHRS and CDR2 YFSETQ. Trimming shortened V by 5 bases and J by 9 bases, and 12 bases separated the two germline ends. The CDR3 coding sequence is TGCGCCAGCAGTAATACGGAGGTTGAGCAGTTCTTC. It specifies CASSNTEVEQFF.